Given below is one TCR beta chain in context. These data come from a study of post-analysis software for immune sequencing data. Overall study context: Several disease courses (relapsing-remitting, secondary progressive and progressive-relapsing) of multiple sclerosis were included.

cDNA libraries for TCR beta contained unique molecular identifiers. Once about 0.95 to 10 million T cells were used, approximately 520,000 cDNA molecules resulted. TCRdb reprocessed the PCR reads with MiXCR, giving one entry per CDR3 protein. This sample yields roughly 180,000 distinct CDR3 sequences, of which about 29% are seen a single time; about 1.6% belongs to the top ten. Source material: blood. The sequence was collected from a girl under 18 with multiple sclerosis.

This CDR3 reads CASSLGLAGTNEQYF. The CDR3 DNA reads as TGTGCCAGCAGCTTAGGGCTAGCGGGAACCAATGAGCAGTACTTC. The chain uses TRBV7-2 and TRBJ2-5, with 9 bases lining up with TRBD2. Unmatched junction bases numbered 11, after V lost 1 base and J lost 11 bases. The CDR3 covers 15 residues. From germline, CDR1 is SGHTA and CDR2 FQGNSA.